The rows below give T cell receptor beta chains drawn from one sample of a study of blood T cell repertoires in COVID-19. Clones were sequenced by immunoSEQ multiplex PCR, and TCRdb holds only the in-frame ones, with some missing. The table includes around 250,000 clones, just over 85% detected once. The specimen was peripheral blood. These receptors originate from a woman in her twenties or thirties with active or convalescent COVID-19. Each CDR3 is given with its conserved first and last residue. Each record gives: CDR3 protein, V gene.

CDR3aa: CATSDPRQGLGAFF; v_gene: TRBV24-1
CDR3aa: CASSAGPGDGELFF; v_gene: TRBV6-4
CDR3aa: CAKTRDRGYEQYF; v_gene: TRBV2
CDR3aa: CASSMTERGAQYF; v_gene: TRBV19
CDR3aa: CASSLGQAHYGYTF; v_gene: TRBV5-6
CDR3aa: CASSPHSTRTGKRSPLHF; v_gene: TRBV6-2/TRBV6-3
CDR3aa: CASSLGTAQHEQFF; v_gene: TRBV5-1
CDR3aa: CASSPPFLAGTDTQYF; v_gene: TRBV6-6
CDR3aa: CASRTGTAMNEKLFF; v_gene: TRBV6-6
CDR3aa: CASSLIPGQGSYNEQFF; v_gene: TRBV5-1
CDR3aa: CSARPGTEAFF; v_gene: TRBV20-1
CDR3aa: CASSLVQKAQYF; v_gene: TRBV13
CDR3aa: CASSYLNEAFF; v_gene: TRBV6-5
CDR3aa: CSVRRDRSSYEQYF; v_gene: TRBV29-1
CDR3aa: CASSQSNNSPLHF; v_gene: TRBV28
CDR3aa: CASSFRSSYNEQFF; v_gene: TRBV7-2
CDR3aa: CASSSGHPNSPLHF; v_gene: TRBV6-5
CDR3aa: CASSPYNTEAFF; v_gene: TRBV12-3/TRBV12-4
CDR3aa: CASSFLGQGYGYTF; v_gene: TRBV7-2
CDR3aa: CASTRGAWYGYTF; v_gene: TRBV19
CDR3aa: CASSLLTGGAGYTF; v_gene: TRBV3-1/TRBV3-2
CDR3aa: CASSPSTANEKLFF; v_gene: TRBV6-6
CDR3aa: CAWSVGGEQYF; v_gene: TRBV30
CDR3aa: CASSFGGAQGQFF; v_gene: TRBV12-3/TRBV12-4
CDR3aa: CASSMGQGDGYTF; v_gene: TRBV5-1
CDR3aa: CAWSIPQRGGGDTQYF; v_gene: TRBV30
CDR3aa: CASSLGQLGEQYF; v_gene: TRBV19
CDR3aa: CASSWWTSGVYEQYF; v_gene: TRBV11-2
CDR3aa: CAWSLTGGSTDTQYF; v_gene: TRBV30
CDR3aa: CASKKSGGSDEQFF; v_gene: TRBV7-9
CDR3aa: CAISEGAASYEQYF; v_gene: TRBV10-3
CDR3aa: CASTWEANTGELFF; v_gene: TRBV5-1
CDR3aa: CASSLVTVYEQYF; v_gene: TRBV7-9
CDR3aa: CASSLRRGGEKLFF; v_gene: TRBV7-9
CDR3aa: CASSYSRKQGSHEQYF; v_gene: TRBV6-2/TRBV6-3
CDR3aa: CASSLRGLRGQGNDEQYF; v_gene: TRBV7-2
CDR3aa: CASRDSRGASYQETQYF; v_gene: TRBV5-1
CDR3aa: CASSLGSDGVYNEQFF; v_gene: TRBV7-9
CDR3aa: CASSLNTGSGNTIYF; v_gene: TRBV28
CDR3aa: CASSLPRLVTGELFF; v_gene: TRBV11-1
CDR3aa: CASGRTRDRGPYNSPLHF; v_gene: TRBV12-5
CDR3aa: CASSELAGLNTEAFF; v_gene: TRBV6-1
CDR3aa: CASSRDSGTGSPLHF; v_gene: TRBV5-4
CDR3aa: CASMSPLNEKLFF; v_gene: TRBV2
CDR3aa: CASSSGGGNEQFF; v_gene: TRBV30
CDR3aa: CASSLGGVPVGYTF; v_gene: TRBV6-2/TRBV6-3